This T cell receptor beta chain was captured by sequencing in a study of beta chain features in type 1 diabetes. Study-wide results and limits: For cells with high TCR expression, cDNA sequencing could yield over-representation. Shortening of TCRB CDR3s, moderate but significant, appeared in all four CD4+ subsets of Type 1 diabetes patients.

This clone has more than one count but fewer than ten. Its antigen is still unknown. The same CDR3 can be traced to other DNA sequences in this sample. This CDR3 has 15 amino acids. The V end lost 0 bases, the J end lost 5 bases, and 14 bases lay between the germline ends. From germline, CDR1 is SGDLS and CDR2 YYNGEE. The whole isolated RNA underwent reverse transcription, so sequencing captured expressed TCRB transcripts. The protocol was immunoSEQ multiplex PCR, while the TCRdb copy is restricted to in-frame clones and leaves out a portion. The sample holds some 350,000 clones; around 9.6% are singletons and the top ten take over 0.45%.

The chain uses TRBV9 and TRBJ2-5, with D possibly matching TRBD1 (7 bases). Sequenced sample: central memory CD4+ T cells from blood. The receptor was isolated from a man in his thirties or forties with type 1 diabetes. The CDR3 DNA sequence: TGTGCCAGCAGCGTAGCGGCAGGGGGGAGGGAGACCCAGTACTTC. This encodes CASSVAAGGRETQYF.